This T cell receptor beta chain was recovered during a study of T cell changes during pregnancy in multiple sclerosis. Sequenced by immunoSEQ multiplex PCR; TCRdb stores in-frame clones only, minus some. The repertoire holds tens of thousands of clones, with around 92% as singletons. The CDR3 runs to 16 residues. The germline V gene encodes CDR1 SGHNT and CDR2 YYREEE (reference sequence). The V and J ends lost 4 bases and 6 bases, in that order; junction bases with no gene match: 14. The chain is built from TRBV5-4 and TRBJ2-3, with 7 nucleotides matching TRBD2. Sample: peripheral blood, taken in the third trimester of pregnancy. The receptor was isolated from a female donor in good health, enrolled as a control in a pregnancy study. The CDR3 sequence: CASSVRTSQRGDTQYF. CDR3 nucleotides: TGTGCCAGCAGCGTCCGGACTAGTCAGAGGGGCGATACGCAGTATTTT.